The T cell receptor beta chain described here comes from a study of blood T cell repertoires in COVID-19. Whole-study context: The cDNA or gDNA used as material had been derived from T cells, B-cell-depleted T cells, or PBMCs.

In germline, CDR1 is SGHAT, CDR2 FQNNGV. Germline trimming cut 4 bases from V and 3 bases from J; bases unmatched to any gene: 3. CDR3 length: 16 amino acids. Here immunoSEQ multiplex PCR was the method, and the copy in TCRdb shows in-frame clones only, minus some. The profile shows about 180,000 clones, approximately 83% of them singletons. This clone occurred once. This TCR was recovered from a human donor in a cohort sampled during active COVID-19. The chain has TRBV11-2 and TRBJ2-1, with 13 bases matching TRBD2. The sequencing sample was made of peripheral blood. The CDR3 nucleotides read TGTGCCAGCAGCTCCCGGACTAGCGGGGGCTACAATGAGCAGTTCTTC. Its translation is CASSSRTSGGYNEQFF.